A single sample gave rise to the 26 T cell receptor beta chains below, sequenced in a study of blood T cell repertoires in COVID-19. Clones were read by immunoSEQ multiplex PCR, and TCRdb kept only the in-frame ones, dropping some. The table records about 150,000 clones, about 85% of them present only once. The source material was peripheral blood. The receptors here all came from a human donor in a cohort sampled during active COVID-19.

This clone was counted once. The chain combines TRBV7-9 with TRBJ2-1, with 7 bases that match TRBD2. The CDR3 loop spans 13 amino acids. Germline loops: CDR1 SEHNR, CDR2 FQNEAQ (reference sequence). The V segment lost 11 bases and the J segment 4 bases; nucleotides outside the gene matches: 8. The CDR3 reads CALPSGDYNEQFF. In DNA, the CDR3 is TGTGCCCTCCCAAGCGGGGATTACAATGAGCAGTTCTTC.

The sample holds a few counts of this clone. The chain has TRBV19 and TRBJ2-1; a possible D gene is TRBD1 (6 bases). The CDR3 has 15 amino acids. V shed 0 bases and J shed 3 bases, with 9 bases lying between them. Germline V gives CDR1 LNHDA, CDR2 SQIVND (reference sequence). CDR3 sequence: CASSIDGTFYNEQFF. The CDR3 nucleotides read TGTGCCAGTAGTATAGACGGGACATTCTACAATGAGCAGTTCTTC.

The J gene is TRBJ1-2, the V gene TRBV19, with unresolved D. The CDR3 extends over 14 amino acids. Germline CDR1 and CDR2: LNHDA and SQIVND (reference sequence). The V gene lost 7 bases and the J gene lost 4 bases, with 16 bases spanning the gap. The CDR3 reads CASTPRQTFYGYTF. CDR3 bases: TGTGCCAGTACTCCCAGGCAGACGTTCTATGGCTACACCTTC. Full variable domain (missing parts from reference TRBV19 and TRBJ1-2): DGGITQSPKYLFRKEGQNVTLSCEQNLNHDAMYWYRQDPGQGLRLIYYSQIVNDFQKGDIAEGYSVSREKKESFPLTVTSAQKNPTAFYLCASTPRQTFYGYTFGSGTRLTVV.

The chain recombines TRBV3-1 (or the pseudogene TRBV3-2) with TRBJ2-3; 7 bases are a match to TRBD2. The CDR3 runs to 17 residues. The germline V gene has CDR1 LGHDT and CDR2 YNNKEL (reference sequence). The ends lost 7 bases at V and 5 bases at J; junction bases unmatched: 18. This CDR3 is CASTQREAGSQEDTQYF. For the CDR3, the DNA is TGTGCCAGCACCCAGAGGGAAGCGGGGTCACAGGAAGATACGCAGTATTTT.

The J gene is TRBJ1-6, the V gene TRBV4-3, with 8 bases matching TRBD1. Unmatched junction bases numbered 17, after V lost 0 bases and J lost 10 bases. CDR1 is LGHNA and CDR2 is YSLEER in the germline V gene. CDR3 length: 19 residues. This chain's CDR3 is CASSQDPDRVIARGSPLHF. CDR3 bases: TGCGCCAGCAGCCAAGATCCGGACAGGGTCATCGCGCGGGGCTCACCCCTCCACTTT.

The V gene is TRBV4-3, the J gene TRBJ1-5; D perhaps matches TRBD1 (5 bases). Germline CDR1 LGHNA, CDR2 YSLEER. The CDR3 loop spans 15 amino acids. Deletions cut 0 bases from V and 5 bases from J, with 11 bases between. The CDR3 sequence is CASSQEALGDQPQHF. As DNA, the CDR3 is TGCGCCAGCAGCCAAGAGGCCCTAGGGGATCAGCCCCAGCATTTT.

This chain joins TRBV6-2 or TRBV6-3 and TRBJ1-4; D is uncertain. Trimming took 6 bases from V and 8 from J, leaving 10 bases between them. Germline V gene lookup returns CDR1 MNHEY and CDR2 SVGEGT. The CDR3 is 12 amino acids. The CDR3: CASSRDHEKLFF. The CDR3 DNA reads TGTGCCAGCAGCCGCGATCACGAAAAACTGTTTTTT.

Ten or more counts support this clone. The chain combines TRBV19 with TRBJ1-4; possible D gene TRBD1, 5 bases. The V end lost 7 bases, the J end lost 0 bases, and 9 bases lay between the germline ends. The length of the CDR3 is 14 residues. The germline CDR1 and CDR2 sequences are LNHDA and SQIVND (reference sequence). CDR3 region: CASKVQATNEKLFF. The CDR3 coding sequence is TGTGCCAGTAAGGTACAGGCAACTAATGAAAAACTGTTTTTT.

V and J are TRBV2 and TRBJ2-7; weak D call: TRBD2 (6 bases). The CDR3 is made up of 15 amino acids. The germline V gene has CDR1 SNHLY and CDR2 FYNNEI. V gave up 1 base and J gave up 4 bases, with 14 bases separating them. CDR3 loop: CASSEEGSGAYEQYF. The CDR3 region has the DNA TGTGCCAGCAGTGAAGAAGGTAGCGGAGCTTACGAGCAGTACTTC. Supplemented by reference TRBV2 and TRBJ2-7, the full variable domain reads EPEVTQTPSHQVTQMGQEVILRCVPISNHLYFYWYRQILGQKVEFLVSFYNNEISEKSEIFDDQFSVERPDGSNFTLKIRSTKLEDSAMYFCASSEEGSGAYEQYFGPGTRLTVT.

The chain uses TRBV7-8 and TRBJ2-5; 10 bases fit TRBD2. This CDR3 region has 16 residues. Germline CDR1 is SGHVS and CDR2 is FQNEAQ. V shed 2 bases and J 4 bases; nucleotides not matched to a gene: 7. The CDR3 spells CASSLTPSGGRETQYF. The CDR3 DNA reads TGTGCCAGCAGCTTAACTCCTAGCGGGGGACGAGAGACCCAGTACTTC.

The rearrangement links TRBV25-1 to TRBJ1-5; tentative D call: TRBD1 (5 bases). Germline CDR1 MGHDK, CDR2 SYGVNS. Trimming shortened V by 1 base and J by 10 bases, and 23 bases separated the two germline ends. The CDR3 length is 17 residues. CDR3 nucleotide sequence: TGTGCCAGCAGTGAATCCGGGACGGGACTTGGGATAGTCCCCCAGCATTTT. Encoded protein: CASSESGTGLGIVPQHF.

This sequence joins TRBV9 and TRBJ1-3, with D unclear. The CDR3 runs 14 residues. V gave up 0 bases and J gave up 2 bases, with 6 bases separating them. Germline V gives CDR1 SGDLS, CDR2 YYNGEE. CDR3 nucleotides: TGTGCCAGCAGCGTAGGGTCAGCTGGAAACACCATATATTTT. Amino acids: CASSVGSAGNTIYF.

The chain employs TRBV4-3 and TRBJ2-1; D possibly corresponds to TRBD2 (5 bases). V lost 0 bases and J lost 5, with 11 bases in between. The length of the CDR3 is 15 residues. Germline values: CDR1 LGHNA, CDR2 YSLEER. The CDR3 is CASSQEMSRDNEQFF. CDR3 sequence (DNA): TGCGCCAGCAGCCAAGAGATGTCGCGGGACAATGAGCAGTTCTTC.

The V call is TRBV5-5, the J call TRBJ2-5; 11 bases are shared with TRBD1. V dropped 4 bases and J dropped 5; count of bases not matched to a gene: 7. CDR1 is SGHKS, CDR2 YYEKEE, per germline (reference sequence). The CDR3 runs to 15 residues. CDR3 bases: TGTGCCAGCAGCCCGCGGACAGGGGGCTGGGAGACCCAGTACTTC. Translation: CASSPRTGGWETQYF.

The chain is built from TRBV27 and TRBJ2-5; TRBD1 is a possible D gene (5 bases). V lost 7 bases and J lost 8, with 20 bases in between. This CDR3 has 14 residues. Germline CDR1 and CDR2: MNHEY and SMNVEV (reference sequence). CDR3 nucleotides: TGTGCCAGCAAAGCTCTTGGGGCGGTGATAACCCAGTACTTC. Translation gives CASKALGAVITQYF.

A single count supports this clone. CDR3 coding DNA: TGTGCCAGCAGCAAGATCCGAAGAGGTAACTATGGCTACACCTTC. Amino acids: CASSKIRRGNYGYTF. The chain couples TRBV21-1 to TRBJ1-2. TRBV21-1 is marked as a pseudogene. The CDR3 is made up of 15 amino acids.

The DNA of the CDR3 is TGTGCCAGCAGTTCCCAGTCGGGGGGGACAGATACGCAGTATTTT. The encoded protein is CASSSQSGGTDTQYF. The chain joins TRBV6-5 to TRBJ2-3; 8 bases map to TRBD2. CDR3 size: 15 residues. Germline CDR1 is MNHEY and CDR2 is SVGAGI. V lost 4 bases, J lost 3 bases, and 6 bases stayed unmatched.

V gene TRBV19 combines with J gene TRBJ2-7, with 7 bases aligning to TRBD1. The CDR3 runs to 16 residues. J gave up 4 bases and V 5 bases, and 14 bases lay outside the gene matches. The germline V gene has CDR1 LNHDA and CDR2 SQIVND (reference sequence). CDR3 nucleotide sequence: TGTGCCAGTAGTTTACCGATAGACAGGGTCGGGTACGAGCAGTACTTC. This sequence encodes CASSLPIDRVGYEQYF. The full variable domain, its missing parts supplied by reference TRBV19 and TRBJ2-7, is DGGITQSPKYLFRKEGQNVTLSCEQNLNHDAMYWYRQDPGQGLRLIYYSQIVNDFQKGDIAEGYSVSREKKESFPLTVTSAQKNPTAFYLCASSLPIDRVGYEQYFGPGTRLTVT.

The chain has TRBV19 and TRBJ2-7, with D possibly matching TRBD1 (6 bases). Trimming removed 5 bases from V and 3 bases from J, with 8 bases in between. In germline, CDR1 is LNHDA, CDR2 SQIVND (reference sequence). This CDR3 comprises 12 residues. This CDR3 is CASSEQGYEQYF. In DNA form, the CDR3 reads TGTGCCAGTAGTGAACAGGGCTACGAGCAGTACTTC.

This clone was detected a few times. The genes are TRBV7-2 and TRBJ1-1; the D gene is possibly TRBD1 (6 bases). Trimming removed 5 bases at V and 4 bases at J, with 11 bases between. CDR3 length equals 13 residues. The V gene's germline CDR1 is SGHTA and CDR2 FQGNSA. The CDR3 loop is CASSPQGPTEAFF. The CDR3 DNA sequence: TGTGCCAGCAGCCCACAGGGACCCACTGAAGCTTTCTTT.

V usage is TRBV28 and J usage is TRBJ1-6; TRBD1 might be the D (6 bases). The CDR3 has 16 residues. Germline lookup yields CDR1 MDHEN and CDR2 SYDVKM. With 6 bases removed from V and 4 bases from J, the gap between germline ends came to 16 bases. The CDR3 loop is CASSVTGELYNSPLHF. The CDR3 nucleotides are TGTGCCAGCAGCGTGACAGGAGAACTTTATAATTCACCCCTCCACTTT.

The rearrangement links TRBV6-2 or TRBV6-3 to TRBJ1-6; D unresolved. Germline values: CDR1 MNHEY, CDR2 SVGEGT. The CDR3 has 13 amino acids. V was clipped by 5 bases and J by 9 bases, with 11 bases between them. The DNA for the CDR3 is TGTGCCAGCAGTCTCCCGTCGGGTTCACCCCTCCACTTT. Amino acid sequence: CASSLPSGSPLHF.

The J gene is TRBJ2-7, the V gene TRBV19; 8 positions match TRBD2. The CDR3 consists of 13 residues. The V gene end was trimmed by 7 bases and the J gene end by 2 bases; junction bases not matched to a gene: 4. Germline assignment: CDR1 LNHDA and CDR2 SQIVND (reference sequence). The CDR3 sequence: CASTSGGPYEQYF. CDR3 bases: TGTGCCAGTACCAGCGGGGGTCCCTACGAGCAGTACTTC.

A remark on this clone: This may arise from a read error, as a much more abundant clone is one base away. V is TRBV7-2 and J is TRBJ2-3; D gene ambiguous. V was pared by 5 bases and J by 6 bases, with 6 bases between. The CDR3 is 11 residues long. In germline, CDR1 is SGHTA, CDR2 FQGNSA. In DNA, the CDR3 is TGTGCCAGCAGCCTGAGGGATACGCAGTATTTT. Amino acid sequence: CASSLRDTQYF.

The chain is built from TRBV19 and TRBJ1-4; D is unclear. The CDR3 is 18 residues long. Deletions cut 5 bases from V and 1 base from J, with 20 bases between. Germline values: CDR1 LNHDA, CDR2 SQIVND (reference sequence). The CDR3 region is CASSPRGGSRRTNEKLFF. The DNA of the CDR3 is TGTGCCAGTAGTCCCCGAGGAGGATCTCGGAGAACTAATGAAAAACTGTTTTTT.

The gene calls are TRBV19 and TRBJ1-6; no clear D gene. V lost 6 bases and J lost 0, with 9 bases in between. This CDR3 has 15 amino acids. The germline gives CDR1 LNHDA, CDR2 SQIVND (reference sequence). This CDR3 is CASRAVSSYNSPLHF. The DNA of the CDR3 is TGTGCCAGTAGGGCAGTCAGCTCCTATAATTCACCCCTCCACTTT.